The text below deals with one T cell receptor (beta chain). Its specificity is not known. 5'RACE generated cDNA with 10-nucleotide random UMIs. One entry per CDR3 protein results from TCRdb running MiXCR on the 5' RACE reads. Of tens of thousands of distinct CDR3 sequences in the sample, about 9% were seen once. The sample comes from a study of neurological immune-mediated disorders. Broader study findings: Because no CDR3 amino acid sequences were shared across subjects by expanded clones, private repertoires were suggested in all groups.

A total of 2 million PBMCs stored at -80 degrees C provided the unsorted libraries. This clonotype originated in a man aged 45-60 years in good health. The specimen was PBMCs.

CDR3 loop: CASSPLGRGLGSKNIQYF. The CDR3 coding sequence is TGTGCCAGCAGTCCCCTGGGGAGGGGGCTAGGGAGCAAAAACATTCAGTACTTC. This chain uses TRBV28 with TRBJ2-4; either TRBD1 or TRBD2 may supply D (7 bases each). From germline, CDR1 is MDHEN and CDR2 SYDVKM. V lost 5 bases, J lost 3 bases, and 23 bases lay in between. The CDR3 has 18 residues.